The sequence of this T cell receptor (beta chain) was determined in a study of blood T cell repertoires in COVID-19. Study-wide background: Sites across the United States, Italy and Spain contributed samples from acute and convalescent COVID-19. The analysed material was cDNA or gDNA that came from T cells, B-cell-depleted T cells, or PBMCs.

The CDR3 sequence is 15 residues long. CDR1 MNHEY and CDR2 SVGAGI come from the germline V gene. V was clipped by 5 bases and J by 2 bases; unmatched bases: 5. Study processing details: The assay estimated nucleated cells by amplifying reference gene primers. The protocol was immunoSEQ multiplex PCR, while the TCRdb copy is restricted to in-frame clones and leaves out a portion. Clone size and the V and J calls come from that table; the DNA yielded D and trimming. This table has about 120,000 clones, about nine tenths appearing once. The TCR was taken from a woman in her seventies with acute or convalescent COVID-19. Sequencing was performed on peripheral blood. J is TRBJ2-1 and V is TRBV6-5, with 8 bases matching TRBD1. CDR3 protein: CASSLDRGTYNEQFF. CDR3 coding DNA: TGTGCCAGCAGTCTCGACAGGGGAACCTACAATGAGCAGTTCTTC.